The 4 T cell receptor beta chains below come from one sample, sequenced in a study of molecular identifiers for immune sequencing clone quantification. TCRdb reanalysed the PCR reads using MiXCR and keeps one entry per CDR3 protein. The table has 80,000 to 130,000 distinct CDR3 sequences, 36% seen once. Sequencing was performed on naive CD8+ T cells from blood, with Jurkat cell RNA spiked in. Subset noted: FACS-sorted CD8+CD4-CCR7+CD45RA+ naive T cells. These receptors were taken from a human donor in good health. Some libraries in this study had Jurkat cell RNA spiked in.

There are a few counts of this clonotype. Its ends do not fully match the called genes, so a read error is possible. The genes are TRBV29-1 and TRBJ2-1; D may correspond to TRBD1 or TRBD2 (5 bases each). Per germline, CDR1 SQVTM and CDR2 ANQGSEA. This CDR3 spans 13 amino acids. CDR3 DNA: TGCTGCGTTGATAGGGACGCCAACAATGAGCAGTTCTTC. Translated: CCVDRDANNEQFF.

The sample holds many counts of this clonotype. This chain links TRBV12-3 or TRBV12-4 with TRBJ1-5; D remains unclear. Trimming cost V 3 bases and J 2 bases, with 5 bases left between them. The CDR3 is 13 amino acids. CDR3 loop: CASSFGGNQPQHF. The CDR3 region has the DNA TGTGCCAGCAGTTTTGGGGGCAATCAGCCCCAGCATTTT.

Remarks on this clonotype: A junction end diverges from the germline sequence, so it may reflect a read error. The chain combines TRBV9 with TRBJ2-2, with TRBD2 identical over 14 bases. The CDR3 consists of 17 residues. CDR1 is SGDLS, CDR2 YYNGEE, per germline. The CDR3 sequence: CATGTSGSYANTGEQFF. Here the CDR3 DNA reads TGTGCCACCGGGACTAGCGGGAGTTACGCGAACACCGGGGAGCAGTTTTTT.

This clonotype was found a few times. The junction shows a germline mismatch at one end, possibly a read error. This chain connects TRBV12-3 or TRBV12-4 to TRBJ2-3; TRBD2 matches 8 bases. The CDR3 runs to 13 residues. CDR3 coding DNA: TGTGCCATCAGTAGCGGGACGATAGATACGCAGTATTTT. This codes for CAISSGTIDTQYF.